This TCR beta chain stems from a study of sequential checkpoint blockade in melanoma. Study overall: Arm A got nivolumab then ipilimumab; arm B the reverse, 1:1.

The treatment: randomized to nivolumab then ipilimumab (arm A) or the reverse (arm B). Many counts were recorded for this clone. As yet, its antigen is unknown. The study, taken as a whole, reports: Clinical benefit was about 30 times likelier when tumor T-cell fraction and clonality increased.

Method: immunoSEQ multiplex PCR; TCRdb's copy keeps in-frame clones and lacks some. The table includes approximately 13,000 clones, 27% detected once. Germline CDR1 is SNHLY and CDR2 is FYNNEI. This CDR3 spans 12 amino acids. V gave up 6 bases and J gave up 0 bases, with 4 bases separating them. This chain joins TRBV2 and TRBJ2-3, with no clear D. The TCR originated in a human donor with melanoma. The sample consisted of tumor tissue (inferred from file names), taken from a patient given nivolumab and ipilimumab in sequence. The CDR3 is CASSLSTDTQYF. The CDR3 DNA reads as TGTGCCAGCAGCCTAAGCACAGATACGCAGTATTTT.